The rows below give T cell receptor beta chains drawn from one sample of a study of blood T cell repertoires in COVID-19. Using immunoSEQ multiplex PCR, the repertoire was profiled, and TCRdb retains in-frame clones only, with some absent. The sample lists 300,000 or so clones, approximately 86% seen once, with approximately 4% in the top ten. What was sequenced was PBMCs or T cells enriched from blood (not recorded which). The receptors shown here come from a woman between 40 and 50 years old with acute COVID-19. CDR3s include the opening cysteine and the closing phenylalanine or tryptophan. The order of the fields is J gene, V gene, CDR3 protein.

J: TRBJ1-1
V: TRBV4-1
CDR3: CASSQGLLNTEAFF

J: TRBJ2-7
V: TRBV19
CDR3: CASSARGGAATHEQYF

J: TRBJ1-4
V: TRBV5-1
CDR3: CASSSRTGDEKLFF

J: TRBJ1-4
V: TRBV19
CDR3: CASRRQGISTNEKLFF

J: TRBJ1-1
V: TRBV9
CDR3: CASSGDREFTEAFF

J: TRBJ1-2
V: TRBV6-5
CDR3: CASILDRVGYYGYTF

J: TRBJ2-5
V: TRBV2
CDR3: CASSVASGQETQYF

J: TRBJ2-5
V: TRBV7-2
CDR3: CASSLGGSQETQYF

J: TRBJ2-4
V: TRBV27
CDR3: CASSDRGKPIAKNIQYF

J: TRBJ2-3
V: TRBV24-1
CDR3: CATSDSGTSRDTQYF

J: TRBJ2-7
V: TRBV29-1
CDR3: CSSSGRASYEQYF

J: TRBJ1-4
V: TRBV4-3
CDR3: CASSLQERNEKLFF

J: TRBJ2-3
V: TRBV7-9
CDR3: CASSLTSGRATDTQYF

J: TRBJ2-7
V: TRBV5-1
CDR3: CASSLMTGSYEQYF

J: TRBJ1-5
V: TRBV19
CDR3: CASSTQGDNQPQHF

J: TRBJ1-1
V: TRBV7-2
CDR3: CASSFPELNTEAFF

J: TRBJ1-2
V: TRBV19
CDR3: CASSVLRDRIYGYTF

J: TRBJ1-2
V: TRBV28
CDR3: CASILEAGGRGYTF

J: TRBJ2-3
V: TRBV10-3
CDR3: CAISESVFKTGTSTDTQYF

J: TRBJ2-1
V: TRBV7-2
CDR3: CASSLWASGGSNPVQFF

J: TRBJ2-4
V: TRBV2
CDR3: CASSDSERNIQYF

J: TRBJ1-1
V: TRBV2
CDR3: CAGDRDRGFEAFF

J: TRBJ1-6
V: TRBV5-4
CDR3: CASSLIANSPLHF

J: TRBJ1-6
V: TRBV4-3
CDR3: CASSQDVQGRYSPLHF

J: TRBJ1-2
V: TRBV19
CDR3: CASSPSGGYYGYTF

J: TRBJ2-2
V: TRBV4-2
CDR3: CASSQDSGATGELFF

J: TRBJ2-5
V: TRBV4-1
CDR3: CASSLSFYSETQYF

J: TRBJ2-7
V: TRBV28
CDR3: CASSFGSTGRNEQYF

J: TRBJ2-2
V: TRBV9
CDR3: CASAGQGLAGELFF